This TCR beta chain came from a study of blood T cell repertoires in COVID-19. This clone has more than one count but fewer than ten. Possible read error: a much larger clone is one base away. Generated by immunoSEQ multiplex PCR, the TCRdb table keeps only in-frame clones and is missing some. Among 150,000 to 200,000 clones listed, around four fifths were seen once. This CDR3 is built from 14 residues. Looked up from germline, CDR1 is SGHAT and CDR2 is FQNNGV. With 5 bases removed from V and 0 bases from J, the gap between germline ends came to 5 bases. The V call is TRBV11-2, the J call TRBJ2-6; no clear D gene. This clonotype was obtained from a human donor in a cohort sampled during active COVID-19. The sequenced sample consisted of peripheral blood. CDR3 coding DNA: TGTGCCAGCAGCCCGGTCTCTGGGGCCAACGTCCTGACTTTC. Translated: CASSPVSGANVLTF.